The 6 T cell receptor beta chains below were found in one sample sequenced in a study of beta chain features in type 1 diabetes. TCRB transcripts that were expressed got sequenced, as all of the isolated RNA had been reverse transcribed. Profiling relied on immunoSEQ multiplex PCR, and the TCRdb table lists in-frame clones only, not all of them. The sample consists of hundreds of thousands of clones, about 63% of them appearing once. Sample: naive CD4+ T cells from blood. These receptors were obtained from a man under 40 in good health.

V is TRBV13 and J is TRBJ2-3; D may be TRBD2 (5 bases). The CDR3 sequence is 13 residues long. Germline CDR1 PRHDT, CDR2 FYEKMQ (reference sequence). Deletions cut 4 bases from V and 4 bases from J, with 9 bases between. The CDR3 nucleotides read TGTGCCAGCAGCTCCGGGGATGCAGATACGCAGTATTTT. It encodes CASSSGDADTQYF.

This clone was detected only a few times. The genes are TRBV30 and TRBJ1-1; D is unclear. Trimming cost V 4 bases and J 2 bases, with 11 bases left between them. The germline V gene encodes CDR1 GTSNPN and CDR2 SVGIG (reference sequence). The CDR3 extends over 13 amino acids. Here the CDR3 reads CAWKRTTNTEAFF. The CDR3, as DNA: TGTGCCTGGAAGCGAACTACTAACACTGAAGCTTTCTTT.

The rearrangement joins TRBV5-1 to TRBJ2-5; D unresolved. The germline V gene encodes CDR1 SGHRS and CDR2 YFSETQ. The CDR3 runs to 12 residues. V lost 0 bases to trimming and J lost 5 bases, with 5 bases between them. CDR3 in DNA: TGCGCCAGCAGCTTGGTGTTTGAGACCCAGTACTTC. Translating gives CASSLVFETQYF.

The V and J genes are TRBV7-9 and TRBJ2-5, with D possibly TRBD2 on 5 matching bases. Germline V CDR1 and CDR2: SEHNR, FQNEAQ (reference sequence). The CDR3 is made up of 13 amino acids. Trimming removed 5 bases from V and 5 bases from J, with 12 bases in between. Here the CDR3 DNA reads TGTGCCAGCAGCCGCGGGTCAATCGAGACCCAGTACTTC. Protein product: CASSRGSIETQYF.

This clone showed up just once. The same CDR3 can be traced to other DNA sequences in this sample. This chain links TRBV29-1 with TRBJ2-3; no reliable D call. Germline V gene data show CDR1 as SQVTM and CDR2 as ANQGSEA. V shed 3 bases and J shed 3 bases, with 7 bases lying between them. This CDR3 has 12 residues. This CDR3 reads CSVDSGTDTQYF. The DNA of the CDR3 is TGCAGCGTTGACTCTGGGACAGATACGCAGTATTTT.

This clone showed up just a few times. The chain recombines TRBV4-3 with TRBJ2-1, with TRBD2 matching over 14 bases. This CDR3 has 16 amino acids. Germline values: CDR1 LGHNA, CDR2 YSLEER. V was clipped by 1 base and J by 9 bases; unmatched bases: 5. Here the CDR3 DNA reads TGCGCCAGCAGCCAAGGGACTAGCGGGAGGTCCGGTGAGCAGTTCTTC. This sequence encodes CASSQGTSGRSGEQFF.